Sequencing of this T cell receptor beta chain was carried out in a study of cytomegalovirus exposure and HLA in healthy donors. The PCR employed 60 Vbeta primers together with 13 Jbeta primers. Method: immunoSEQ multiplex PCR; TCRdb's copy keeps in-frame clones and lacks some. The table shows around 95,000 clones, with about 80% occurring only once. CDR1 and CDR2 from the germline V gene are KGHSH and LQKENI. Trimming took off 3 bases at V and 0 bases at J, with 21 bases between the two ends. CDR3 length: 20 residues. Broader study findings: In an earlier analysis, in some 600 donors, most V segments appeared productive either ~87% or ~30% of the time. Researchers catalogued 160 or so TCR beta chains as cytomegalovirus-associated. Based on reports, TCR beta sequences accurately predicted HLA-A and HLA-B alleles for most subjects. Some highly shared sequence variants likely arose as a pipeline artifact.

This clone was observed a single time. Its antigen is unidentified. Sequencing input: PBMCs. This TCR was sampled from a man in his thirties or forties in good health and CMV-seropositive. V is TRBV18 and J is TRBJ2-6, with D tentatively TRBD1 (5 bases). The CDR3 is CASSPWYVRTGNSGANVLTF. In DNA, the CDR3 is TGTGCCAGCTCACCTTGGTATGTGCGCACAGGTAACTCTGGGGCCAACGTCCTGACTTTC. Supplemented by reference TRBV18 and TRBJ2-6, the full variable domain reads NAGVMQNPRHLVRRRGQEARLRCSPMKGHSHVYWYRQLPEEGLKFMVYLQKENIIDESGMPKERFSAEFPKEGPSILRIQQVVRGDSAAYFCASSPWYVRTGNSGANVLTFGAGSRLTVL.